The 4 T cell receptor beta chains listed next were all sequenced from one sample in a study of siplizumab effects on memory and regulatory T cells. Data came from immunoSEQ multiplex PCR; TCRdb stores just in-frame clones and leaves some out. The sample holds about 14,000 clones; around 49% are singletons and the top ten take roughly 10%. Mixed lymphocyte reaction cells were cocultured at 37°C for 6 to 7 days. No antigens are known for them. Sequencing input: CFSE-low (dividing) CD4+ T cells sorted from an allogeneic mixed lymphocyte reaction. These receptors were taken from a human donor in good health; the cells came from an allogeneic mixed lymphocyte reaction.

A few counts support this clone. The chain has TRBV19 and TRBJ1-2; 7 bases are a match to TRBD1. Losses at the gene ends were 3 bases for V and 2 bases for J; bases not matched to a gene: 6. Germline lookup yields CDR1 LNHDA and CDR2 SQIVND (reference sequence). This CDR3 comprises 15 residues. In nucleotides, the CDR3 is TGTGCCAGTAGTATGACAGGGAGACTCAACTATGGCTACACCTTC. As protein: CASSMTGRLNYGYTF.

The chain joins TRBV4-1 to TRBJ2-5; D not certain. The CDR3 runs to 14 residues. Germline assignment: CDR1 MGHRA and CDR2 YSYEKL. Trimming stripped 1 base from V and 1 base from J, with 7 bases between. The CDR3 region is CASSQGSFQETQYF. For the CDR3, the DNA is TGCGCCAGCAGCCAAGGCTCCTTCCAAGAGACCCAGTACTTC.

This chain links TRBV7-9 with TRBJ2-6, with D maybe TRBD1 (6 bases). From germline, CDR1 is SEHNR and CDR2 FQNEAQ (reference sequence). V lost 11 bases to trimming and J lost 2 bases, with 13 bases between them. The CDR3 is 14 amino acids. CDR3 sequence reads: CAADRRAGANVLTF. As DNA, the CDR3 is TGTGCCGCCGACAGGCGGGCTGGGGCCAACGTCCTGACTTTC.

By proportion, this clone is medium-sized. The gene calls are TRBV30 and TRBJ1-2, with 7 bases identical to TRBD1. Germline lookup yields CDR1 GTSNPN and CDR2 SVGIG (reference sequence). The CDR3 spans 11 residues. With V trimmed by 1 base and J by 7 bases, 0 bases remained unmatched. CDR3 DNA sequence: TGTGCCTGGAGTGAGGGGGCTGGCTACACCTTC. It translates to CAWSEGAGYTF.